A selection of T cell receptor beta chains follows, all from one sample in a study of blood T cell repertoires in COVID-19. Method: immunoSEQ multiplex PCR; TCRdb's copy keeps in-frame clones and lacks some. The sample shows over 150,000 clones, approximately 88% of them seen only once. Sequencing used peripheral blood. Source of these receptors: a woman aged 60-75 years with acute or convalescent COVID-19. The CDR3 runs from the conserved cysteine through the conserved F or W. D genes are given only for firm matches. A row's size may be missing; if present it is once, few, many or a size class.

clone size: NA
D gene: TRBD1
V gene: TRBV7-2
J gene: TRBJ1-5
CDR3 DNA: TGTGCCAGCAGCTTAAGGGGACAGCGCAATCAGCCCCAGCATTTT
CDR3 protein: CASSLRGQRNQPQHF

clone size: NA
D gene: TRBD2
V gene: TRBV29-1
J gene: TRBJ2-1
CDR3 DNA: TGCAGCGTTGAAGGGGAGAGGAGCGGGGGATCGTACAATGAGCAGTTCTTC
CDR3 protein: CSVEGERSGGSYNEQFF

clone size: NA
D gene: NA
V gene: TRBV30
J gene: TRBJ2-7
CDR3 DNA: TGTGCCTGGAACCGCGGGGCCTACGAGCAGTACTTC
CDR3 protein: CAWNRGAYEQYF

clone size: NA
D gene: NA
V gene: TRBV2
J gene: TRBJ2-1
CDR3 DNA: TGTGCCAGCAGAGACTACCCTAATGAGCAGTTCTTC
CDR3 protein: CASRDYPNEQFF

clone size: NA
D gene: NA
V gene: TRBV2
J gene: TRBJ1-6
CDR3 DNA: TGTGCCAGCAGTGGAGGGGGAGGGAATTCACCCCTCCACTTT
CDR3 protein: CASSGGGGNSPLHF

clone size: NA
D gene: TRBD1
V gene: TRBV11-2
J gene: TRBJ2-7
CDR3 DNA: TGTGCCAGCAGCTTAGTCGGGACAGGGGGCTACGAGCAGTACTTC
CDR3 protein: CASSLVGTGGYEQYF

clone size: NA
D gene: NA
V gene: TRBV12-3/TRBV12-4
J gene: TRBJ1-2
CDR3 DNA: TGTGCCAGCAGTCTCCTTCCGGATGGCTACACCTTC
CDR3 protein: CASSLLPDGYTF

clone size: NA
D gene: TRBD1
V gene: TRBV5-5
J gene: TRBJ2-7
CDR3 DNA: TGTGCCAGCAGCCCCGGTGGGGACAGGGGAAGGCTTGAGCAGTACTTC
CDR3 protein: CASSPGGDRGRLEQYF

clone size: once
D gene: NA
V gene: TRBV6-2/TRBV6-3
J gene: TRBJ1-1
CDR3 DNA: TGTGCCAGCAGTTACGAAGCACAGACCGAAGCTTTCTTT
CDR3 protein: CASSYEAQTEAFF

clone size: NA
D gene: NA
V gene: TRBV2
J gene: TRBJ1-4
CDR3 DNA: TGTGCCAGCAGCGGACAGTCAGGGTCGGCTAATGAAAAACTGTTTTTT
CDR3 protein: CASSGQSGSANEKLFF

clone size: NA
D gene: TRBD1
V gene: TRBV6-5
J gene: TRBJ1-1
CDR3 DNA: TGTGCCAGCAGTTACTCGGGGACAGACAACACTGAAGCTTTCTTT
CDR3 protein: CASSYSGTDNTEAFF

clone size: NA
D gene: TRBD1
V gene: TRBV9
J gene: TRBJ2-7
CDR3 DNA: TGTGCCAGCAGCGCAAGGGACAGTGTCGGCTCCTACGAGCAGTACTTC
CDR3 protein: CASSARDSVGSYEQYF

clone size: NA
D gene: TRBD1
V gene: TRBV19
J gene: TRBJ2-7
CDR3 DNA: TGTGCCAGTAGTGTAACAGGGGGTTACGAGCAGTACTTC
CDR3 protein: CASSVTGGYEQYF

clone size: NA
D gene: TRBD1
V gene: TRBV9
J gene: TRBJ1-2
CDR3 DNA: TGTGCCAGTGCGGGACAGGGGGGGACTAACTATGGCTACACCTTC
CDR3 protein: CASAGQGGTNYGYTF

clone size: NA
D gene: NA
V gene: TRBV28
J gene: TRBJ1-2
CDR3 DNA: TGTGCCAGCATCCGGGGGGGTAACTATGGCTACACCTTC
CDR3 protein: CASIRGGNYGYTF

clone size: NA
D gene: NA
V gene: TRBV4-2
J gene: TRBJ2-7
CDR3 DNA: TGTGCCAGCAGCCAAGTACGGGGGTCCGGCTACGAGCAGTACTTC
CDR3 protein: CASSQVRGSGYEQYF

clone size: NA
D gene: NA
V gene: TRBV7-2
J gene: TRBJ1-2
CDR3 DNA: TGTGCCAGCAGCTTTTCCGGGAACGGCTACACCTTC
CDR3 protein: CASSFSGNGYTF

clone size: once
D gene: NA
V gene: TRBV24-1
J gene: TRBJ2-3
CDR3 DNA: TGTGCCACCAGTGATTTCGGGGGTAGAGGCACAGATACGCAGTATTTT
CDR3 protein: CATSDFGGRGTDTQYF

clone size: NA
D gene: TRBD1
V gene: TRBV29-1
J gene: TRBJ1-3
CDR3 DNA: TGCAGCGCCGGGACAGGGGTAGGAAACACCATATATTTT
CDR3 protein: CSAGTGVGNTIYF

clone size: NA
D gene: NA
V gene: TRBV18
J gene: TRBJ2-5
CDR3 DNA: TGTGCCAGCTCACCAGGCGGCAGGACATGGGAGACCCAGTACTTC
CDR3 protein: CASSPGGRTWETQYF

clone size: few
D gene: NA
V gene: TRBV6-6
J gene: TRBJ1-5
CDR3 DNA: TGTGCCAGCAGTTATGGGGGCTATCAGCCCCAGCATTTT
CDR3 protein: CASSYGGYQPQHF

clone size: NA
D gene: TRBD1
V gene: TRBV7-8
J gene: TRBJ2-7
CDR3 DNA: TGTGCCAGCAGCGCCCGACAGGGGGAGCAGTACTTC
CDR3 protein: CASSARQGEQYF

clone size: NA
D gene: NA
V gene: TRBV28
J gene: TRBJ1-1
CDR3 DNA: TGTGCCAGCAGCTTGACTGAAGCTTTCTTT
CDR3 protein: CASSLTEAFF

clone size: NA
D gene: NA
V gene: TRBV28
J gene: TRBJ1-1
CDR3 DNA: TGTGCCAGCAGTTTCGGGGGAAAGAACACTGAAGCTTTCTTT
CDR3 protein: CASSFGGKNTEAFF